This TCR beta chain was documented in a study of PD-1 blockade in classical Hodgkin lymphoma. Study-wide points: No one has yet defined what causes the repertoire differences, which may be disease activity or prior therapy. Individuals initiating nivolumab under 1 year after ASCT were excluded. Healthy donors were reported to have higher baseline TCR diversity than newly diagnosed patients.

Data came from immunoSEQ multiplex PCR; TCRdb stores just in-frame clones and leaves some out. The repertoire includes tens of thousands of clones, about 80% of them detected once, and 18% sits in the top ten. As concerns this clone: The antigen remains undetermined.

Germline-derived CDR1 and CDR2 are MNHEY and SMNVEV (reference sequence). V was clipped by 3 bases and J by 4 bases; unmatched bases: 6. The CDR3 sequence is 15 residues long. Time point reported: cycle 4 day 1 (C4D1), after more than five weeks of nivolumab. Autologous stem cell transplantation was followed by relapse in every patient, and brentuximab vedotin exposure varied. Patients had relapsed/refractory classical Hodgkin lymphoma with complete response, partial response or progressive disease as best response. The rearrangement uses TRBV27 and TRBJ1-5; 7 nucleotides agree with TRBD1. This clonotype was sampled from a human donor with classical Hodgkin lymphoma. Material: peripheral blood mononuclear cells (PBMCs), obtained before the fourth cycle of nivolumab. CDR3 bases: TGTGCCAGCAGTTTGACGGACAGGCCGAATCAGCCCCAGCATTTT. Protein product: CASSLTDRPNQPQHF.